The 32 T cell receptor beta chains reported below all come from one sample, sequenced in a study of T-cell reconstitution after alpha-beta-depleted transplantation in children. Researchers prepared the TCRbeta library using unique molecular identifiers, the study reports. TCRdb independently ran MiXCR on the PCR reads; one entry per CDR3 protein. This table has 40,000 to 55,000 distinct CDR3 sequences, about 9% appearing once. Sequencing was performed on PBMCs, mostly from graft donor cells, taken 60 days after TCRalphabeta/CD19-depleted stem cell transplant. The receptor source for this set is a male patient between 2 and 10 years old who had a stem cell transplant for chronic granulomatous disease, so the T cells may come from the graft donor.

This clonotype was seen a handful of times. The CDR3 DNA sequence: TGCAGTGCTAGCGGCGCCACAGGGGGCCGATCTGATGGAGGCTACACCTTC. Protein sequence: CSASGATGGRSDGGYTF. This chain joins TRBV20-1 and TRBJ1-2, with 9 bases aligning to TRBD1. Per germline, CDR1 DFQATT and CDR2 SNEGSKA (reference sequence). This CDR3 has 17 amino acids. Trimming cost V 3 bases and J 8 bases; bases outside gene matches: 19.

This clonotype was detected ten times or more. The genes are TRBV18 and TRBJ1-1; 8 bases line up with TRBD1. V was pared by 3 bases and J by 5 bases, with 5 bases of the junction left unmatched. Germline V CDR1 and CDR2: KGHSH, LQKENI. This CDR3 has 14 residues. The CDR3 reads CASSPRDRNTEAFF. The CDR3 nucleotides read TGTGCCAGCTCACCTCGGGACAGGAATACTGAAGCTTTCTTT.

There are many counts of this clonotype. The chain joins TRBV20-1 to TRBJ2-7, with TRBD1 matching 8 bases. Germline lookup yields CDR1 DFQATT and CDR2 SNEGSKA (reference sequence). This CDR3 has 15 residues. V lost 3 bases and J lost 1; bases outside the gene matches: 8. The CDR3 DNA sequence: TGCAGTGCTAGCGGACAGGGCATGGGATCCTACGAGCAGTACTTC. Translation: CSASGQGMGSYEQYF.

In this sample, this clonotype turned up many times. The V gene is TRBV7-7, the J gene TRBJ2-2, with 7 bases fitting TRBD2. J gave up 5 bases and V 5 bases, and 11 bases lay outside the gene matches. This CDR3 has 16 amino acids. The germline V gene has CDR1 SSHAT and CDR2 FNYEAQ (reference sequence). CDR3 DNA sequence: TGTGCCAGCAGCCCAGGACTAGTTATGGTAACCGGGGAGCTGTTTTTT. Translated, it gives CASSPGLVMVTGELFF.

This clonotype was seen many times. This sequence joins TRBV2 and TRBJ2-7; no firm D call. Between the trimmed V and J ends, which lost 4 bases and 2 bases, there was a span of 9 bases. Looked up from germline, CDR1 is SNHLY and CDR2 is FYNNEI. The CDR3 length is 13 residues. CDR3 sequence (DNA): TGTGCCAGCAGTGTGGCAGGAGCCTACGAGCAGTACTTC. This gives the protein CASSVAGAYEQYF.

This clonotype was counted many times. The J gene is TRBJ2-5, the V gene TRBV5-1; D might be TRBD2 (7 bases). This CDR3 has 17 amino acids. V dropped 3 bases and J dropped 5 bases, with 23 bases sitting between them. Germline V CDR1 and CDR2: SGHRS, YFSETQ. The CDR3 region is CASSWEGQGMFAETQYF. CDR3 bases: TGCGCCAGCAGCTGGGAGGGGCAGGGGATGTTCGCGGAGACCCAGTACTTC.

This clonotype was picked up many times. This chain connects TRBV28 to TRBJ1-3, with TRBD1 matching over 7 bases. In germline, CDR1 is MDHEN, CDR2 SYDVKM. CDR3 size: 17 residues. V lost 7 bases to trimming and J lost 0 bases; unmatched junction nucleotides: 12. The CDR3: CASNPSGTDNSGNTIYF. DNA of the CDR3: TGTGCCAGCAATCCCTCCGGGACAGACAACTCTGGAAACACCATATATTTT.

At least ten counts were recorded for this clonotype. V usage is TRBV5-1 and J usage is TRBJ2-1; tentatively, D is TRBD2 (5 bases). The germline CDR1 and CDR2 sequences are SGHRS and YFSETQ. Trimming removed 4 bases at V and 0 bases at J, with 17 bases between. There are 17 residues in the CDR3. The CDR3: CASSNYLRRSSYNEQFF. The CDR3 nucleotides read TGCGCCAGCAGCAATTACCTCAGGAGGAGCTCCTACAATGAGCAGTTCTTC.

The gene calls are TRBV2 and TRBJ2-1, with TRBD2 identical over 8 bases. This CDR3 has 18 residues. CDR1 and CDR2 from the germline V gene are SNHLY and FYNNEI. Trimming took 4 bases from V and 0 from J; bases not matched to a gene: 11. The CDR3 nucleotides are TGTGCCAGCAGTGGAGGGGTATTAGCGGGACTCTCCTACAATGAGCAGTTCTTC. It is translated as CASSGGVLAGLSYNEQFF.

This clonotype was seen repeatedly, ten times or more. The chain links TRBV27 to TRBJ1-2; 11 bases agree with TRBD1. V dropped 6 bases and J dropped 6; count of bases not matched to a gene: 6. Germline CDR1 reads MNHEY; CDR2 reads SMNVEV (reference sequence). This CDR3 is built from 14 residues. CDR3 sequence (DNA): TGTGCCAGCAGGAGGGACAGGGGGACCGATGGCTACACCTTC. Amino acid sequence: CASRRDRGTDGYTF.

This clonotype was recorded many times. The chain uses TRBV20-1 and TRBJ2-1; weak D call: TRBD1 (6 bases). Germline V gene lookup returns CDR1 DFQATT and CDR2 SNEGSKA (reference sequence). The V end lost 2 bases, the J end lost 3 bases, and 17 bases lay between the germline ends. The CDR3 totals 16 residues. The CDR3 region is CSARTLGGVGYNEQFF. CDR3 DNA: TGCAGTGCTAGAACTCTTGGGGGCGTAGGCTACAATGAGCAGTTCTTC.

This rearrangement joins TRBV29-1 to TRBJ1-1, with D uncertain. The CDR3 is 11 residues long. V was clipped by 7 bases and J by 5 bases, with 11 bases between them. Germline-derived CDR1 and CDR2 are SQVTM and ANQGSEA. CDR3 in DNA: TGCAGCGGTAGAGGAGCGACTGAAGCTTTCTTT. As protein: CSGRGATEAFF.

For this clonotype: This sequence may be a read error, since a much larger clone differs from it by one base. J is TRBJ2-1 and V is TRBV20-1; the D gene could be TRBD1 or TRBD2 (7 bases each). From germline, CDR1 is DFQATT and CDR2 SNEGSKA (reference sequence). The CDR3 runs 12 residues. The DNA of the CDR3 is TGCTGTGCTAGAGATCGAGGGGGCGGGGGGTTCTTC. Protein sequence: CCARDRGGGGFF.

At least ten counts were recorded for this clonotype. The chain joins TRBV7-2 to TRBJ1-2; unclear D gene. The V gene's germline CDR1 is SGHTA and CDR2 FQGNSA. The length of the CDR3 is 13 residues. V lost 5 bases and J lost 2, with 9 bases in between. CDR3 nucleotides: TGTGCCAGCAGCAAGACGGCCAACTATGGCTACACCTTC. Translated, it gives CASSKTANYGYTF.

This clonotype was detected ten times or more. CDR3 coding DNA: TGTGCCAGCAGCCCACGGGCTGGATCCTACAATGAGCAGTTCTTC. As protein: CASSPRAGSYNEQFF. V and J are TRBV7-2 and TRBJ2-1; D gene uncertain. Germline-derived CDR1 and CDR2 are SGHTA and FQGNSA. This CDR3 is 15 amino acids long. Trimming took 5 bases from V and 1 from J, leaving 12 bases between them.

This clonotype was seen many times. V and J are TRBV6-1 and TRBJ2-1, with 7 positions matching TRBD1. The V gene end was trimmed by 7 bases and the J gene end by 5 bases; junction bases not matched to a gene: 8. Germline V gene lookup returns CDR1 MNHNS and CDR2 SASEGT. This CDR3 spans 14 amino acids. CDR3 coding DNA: TGTGCCAGCATACCGGGACAGCGACACAATGAGCAGTTCTTC. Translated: CASIPGQRHNEQFF.

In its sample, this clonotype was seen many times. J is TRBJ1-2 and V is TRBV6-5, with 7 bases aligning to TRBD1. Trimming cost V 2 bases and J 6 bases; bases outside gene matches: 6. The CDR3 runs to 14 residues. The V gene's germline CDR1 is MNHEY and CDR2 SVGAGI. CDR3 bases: TGTGCCAGCAGTTACCGGGAAGGGGGCGATGGCTACACCTTC. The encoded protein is CASSYREGGDGYTF.

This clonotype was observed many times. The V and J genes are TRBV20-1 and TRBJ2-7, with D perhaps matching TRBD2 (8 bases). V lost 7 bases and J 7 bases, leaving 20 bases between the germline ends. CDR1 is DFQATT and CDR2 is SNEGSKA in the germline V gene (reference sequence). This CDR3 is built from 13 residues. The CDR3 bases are TGCAGTGGAAGACAGGGACCGGGGGGGGAGCAGTACTTC. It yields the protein CSGRQGPGGEQYF.

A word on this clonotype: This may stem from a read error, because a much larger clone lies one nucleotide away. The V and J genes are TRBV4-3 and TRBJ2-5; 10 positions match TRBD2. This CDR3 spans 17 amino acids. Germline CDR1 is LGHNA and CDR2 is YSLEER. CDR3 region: CASGQARAGGPMETQYF. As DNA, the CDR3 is TGCGCCAGCGGCCAGGCTAGAGCGGGAGGGCCGATGGAGACCCAGTACTTC.

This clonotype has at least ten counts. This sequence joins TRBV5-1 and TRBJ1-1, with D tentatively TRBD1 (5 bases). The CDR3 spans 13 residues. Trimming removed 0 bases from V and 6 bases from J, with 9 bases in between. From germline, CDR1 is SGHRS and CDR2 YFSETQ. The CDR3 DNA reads TGCGCCAGCAGCTTGGCAGGGAGCGCTGAAGCTTTCTTT. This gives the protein CASSLAGSAEAFF.

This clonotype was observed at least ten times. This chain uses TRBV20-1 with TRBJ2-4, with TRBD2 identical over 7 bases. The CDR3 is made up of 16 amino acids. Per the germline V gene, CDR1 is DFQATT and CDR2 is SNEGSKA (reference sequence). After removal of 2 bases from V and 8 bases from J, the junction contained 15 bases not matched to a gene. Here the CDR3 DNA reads TGCAGTGCTAGATCACGCCGGGACTATATATCAGACATTCAGTACTTC. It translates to CSARSRRDYISDIQYF.

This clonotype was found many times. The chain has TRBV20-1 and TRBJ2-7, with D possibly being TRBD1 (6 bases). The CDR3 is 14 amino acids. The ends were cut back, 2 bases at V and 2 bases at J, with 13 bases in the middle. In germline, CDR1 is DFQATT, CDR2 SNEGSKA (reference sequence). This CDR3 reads CSARRDQGPYEQYF. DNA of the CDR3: TGCAGTGCTAGACGTGATCAGGGGCCCTACGAGCAGTACTTC.

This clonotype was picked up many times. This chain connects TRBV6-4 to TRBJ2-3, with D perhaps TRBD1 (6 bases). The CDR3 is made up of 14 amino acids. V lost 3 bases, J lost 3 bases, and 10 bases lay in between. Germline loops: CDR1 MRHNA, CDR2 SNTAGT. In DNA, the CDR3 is TGTGCCAGCAGTGATGGGGGCGCGACAGATACGCAGTATTTT. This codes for CASSDGGATDTQYF.

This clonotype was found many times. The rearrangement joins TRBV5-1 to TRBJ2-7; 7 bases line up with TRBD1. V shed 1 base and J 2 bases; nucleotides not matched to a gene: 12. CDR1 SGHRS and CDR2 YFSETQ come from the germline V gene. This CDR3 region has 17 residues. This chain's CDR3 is CASSLNFDRASPYEQYF. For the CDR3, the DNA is TGCGCCAGCAGCTTGAACTTTGACAGGGCCTCTCCCTACGAGCAGTACTTC.

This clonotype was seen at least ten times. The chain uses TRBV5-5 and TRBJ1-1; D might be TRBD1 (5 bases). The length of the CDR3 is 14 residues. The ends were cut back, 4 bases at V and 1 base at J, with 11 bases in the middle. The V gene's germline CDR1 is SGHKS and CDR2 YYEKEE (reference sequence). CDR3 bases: TGTGCCAGCAGCGTGGGACGGACGAACACTGAAGCTTTCTTT. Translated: CASSVGRTNTEAFF.

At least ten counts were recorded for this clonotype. The CDR3 spells CASSSLLGGAGYTF. The CDR3 DNA reads as TGTGCCAGCAGTTCCCTTCTGGGGGGAGCTGGCTACACCTTC. The V call is TRBV28, the J call TRBJ1-2; perhaps TRBD1 as D (5 bases). Germline V gene data show CDR1 as MDHEN and CDR2 as SYDVKM. V lost 4 bases and J lost 7, with 16 bases in between. The CDR3 runs 14 residues.

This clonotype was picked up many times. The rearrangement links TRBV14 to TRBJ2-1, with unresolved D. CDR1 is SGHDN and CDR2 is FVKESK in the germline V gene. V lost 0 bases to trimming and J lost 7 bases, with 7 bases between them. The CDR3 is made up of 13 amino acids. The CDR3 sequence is CASSQDRFNEQFF. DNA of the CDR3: TGTGCCAGCAGCCAAGATAGGTTTAATGAGCAGTTCTTC.

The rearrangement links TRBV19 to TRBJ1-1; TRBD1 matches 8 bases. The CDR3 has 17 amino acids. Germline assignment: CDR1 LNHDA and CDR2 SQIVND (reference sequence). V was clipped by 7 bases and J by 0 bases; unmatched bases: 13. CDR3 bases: TGTGCCAGTACCCCCAGATTCGGACAGGGATTGAACACTGAAGCTTTCTTT. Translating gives CASTPRFGQGLNTEAFF.

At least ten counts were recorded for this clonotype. CDR3 loop: CASSPRPGQGAYNEQFF. The DNA for the CDR3 is TGTGCCAGCTCACCAAGGCCGGGACAGGGGGCCTACAATGAGCAGTTCTTC. The chain joins TRBV18 to TRBJ2-1, with TRBD1 matching 11 bases. The CDR3 extends over 17 amino acids. Germline loops: CDR1 KGHSH, CDR2 LQKENI. V dropped 2 bases and J dropped 2; count of bases not matched to a gene: 5.

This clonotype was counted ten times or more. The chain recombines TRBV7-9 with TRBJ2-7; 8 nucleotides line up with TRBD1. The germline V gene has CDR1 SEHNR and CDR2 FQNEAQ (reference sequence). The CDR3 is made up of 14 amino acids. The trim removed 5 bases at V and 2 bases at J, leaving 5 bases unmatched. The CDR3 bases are TGTGCCAGCAGCCGGCAGGGGGCCGCCTACGAGCAGTACTTC. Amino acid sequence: CASSRQGAAYEQYF.

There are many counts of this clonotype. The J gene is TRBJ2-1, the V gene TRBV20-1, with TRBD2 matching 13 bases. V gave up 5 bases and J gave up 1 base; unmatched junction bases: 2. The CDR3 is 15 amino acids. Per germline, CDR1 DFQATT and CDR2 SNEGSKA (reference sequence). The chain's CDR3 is CSAQGLAGSYNEQFF. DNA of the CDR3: TGCAGTGCTCAGGGACTAGCGGGGTCCTACAATGAGCAGTTCTTC.

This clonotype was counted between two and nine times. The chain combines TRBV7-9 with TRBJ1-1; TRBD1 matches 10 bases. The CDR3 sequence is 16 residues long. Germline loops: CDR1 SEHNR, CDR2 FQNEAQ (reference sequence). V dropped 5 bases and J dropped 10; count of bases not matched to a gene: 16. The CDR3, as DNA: TGTGCCAGCAGCGTAGACAGGGGGCGCAACCCGGATCGAGCTTTCTTT. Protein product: CASSVDRGRNPDRAFF. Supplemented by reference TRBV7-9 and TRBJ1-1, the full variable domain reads DTGVSQNPRHKITKRGQNVTFRCDPISEHNRLYWYRQTLGQGPEFLTYFQNEAQLEKSRLLSDRFSAERPKGSFSTLEIQRTEQGDSAMYLCASSVDRGRNPDRAFFGQGTRLTVV.